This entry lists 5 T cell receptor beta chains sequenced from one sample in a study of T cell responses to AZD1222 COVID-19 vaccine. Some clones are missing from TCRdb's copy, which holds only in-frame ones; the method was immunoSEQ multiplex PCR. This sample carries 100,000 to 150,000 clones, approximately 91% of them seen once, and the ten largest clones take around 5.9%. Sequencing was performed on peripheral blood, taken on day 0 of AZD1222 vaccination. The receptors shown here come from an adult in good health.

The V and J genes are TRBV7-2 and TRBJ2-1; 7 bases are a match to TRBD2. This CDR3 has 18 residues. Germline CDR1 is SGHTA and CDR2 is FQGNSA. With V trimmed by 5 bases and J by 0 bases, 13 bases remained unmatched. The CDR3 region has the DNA TGTGCCAGCAGCCCAATGGGGGGGATTCTGAGCTCCTACAATGAGCAGTTCTTC. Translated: CASSPMGGILSSYNEQFF.

CDR3 amino acids: CASSFEGQPQHF. CDR3 coding DNA: TGTGCCAGCAGCTTCGAGGGTCAGCCCCAGCATTTT. V and J are TRBV3-1 (or the pseudogene TRBV3-2) and TRBJ1-5; D is unclear. This CDR3 comprises 12 residues. Germline CDR1 and CDR2: LGHDT and YNNKEL (reference sequence). V gave up 5 bases and J gave up 6 bases, with 8 bases separating them.

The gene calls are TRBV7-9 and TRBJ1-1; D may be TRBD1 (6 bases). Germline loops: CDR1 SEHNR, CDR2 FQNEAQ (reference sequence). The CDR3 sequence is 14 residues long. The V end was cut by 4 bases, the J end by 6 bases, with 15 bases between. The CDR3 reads CASSSRGGIAEAFF. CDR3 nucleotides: TGTGCCAGCAGCTCACGAGGGGGAATCGCTGAAGCTTTCTTT.

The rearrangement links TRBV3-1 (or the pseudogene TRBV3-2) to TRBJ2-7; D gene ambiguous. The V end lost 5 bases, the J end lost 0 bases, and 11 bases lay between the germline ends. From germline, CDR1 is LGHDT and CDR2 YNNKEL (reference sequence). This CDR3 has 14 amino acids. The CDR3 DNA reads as TGTGCCAGCAGCACCACTCTAAGCTCCTACGAGCAGTACTTC. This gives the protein CASSTTLSSYEQYF.

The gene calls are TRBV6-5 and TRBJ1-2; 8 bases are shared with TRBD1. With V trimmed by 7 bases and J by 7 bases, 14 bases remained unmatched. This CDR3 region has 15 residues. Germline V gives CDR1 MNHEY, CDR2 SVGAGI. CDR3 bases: TGTGCCAGCACCAGCAGTGCGACAGGGGCGCGTGGCTACACCTTC. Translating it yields CASTSSATGARGYTF.